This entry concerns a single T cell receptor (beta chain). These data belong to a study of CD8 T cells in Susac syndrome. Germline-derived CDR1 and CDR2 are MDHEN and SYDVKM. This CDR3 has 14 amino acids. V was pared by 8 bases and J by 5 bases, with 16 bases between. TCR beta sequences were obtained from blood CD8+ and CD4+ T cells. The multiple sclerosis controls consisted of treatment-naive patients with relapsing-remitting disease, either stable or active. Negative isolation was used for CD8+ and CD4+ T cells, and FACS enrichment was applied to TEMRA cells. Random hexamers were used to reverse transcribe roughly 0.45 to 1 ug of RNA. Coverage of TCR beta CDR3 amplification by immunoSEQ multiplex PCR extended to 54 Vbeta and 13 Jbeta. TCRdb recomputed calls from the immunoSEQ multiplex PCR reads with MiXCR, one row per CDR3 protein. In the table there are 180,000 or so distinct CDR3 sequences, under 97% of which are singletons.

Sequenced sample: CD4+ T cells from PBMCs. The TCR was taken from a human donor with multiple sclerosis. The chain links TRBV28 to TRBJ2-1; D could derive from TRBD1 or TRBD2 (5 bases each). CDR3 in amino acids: CASLTPGRNNEQFF. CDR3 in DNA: TGTGCCAGCCTGACCCCGGGACGGAACAATGAGCAGTTCTTC.